This T cell receptor beta chain stems from a study of CD8 T cells in Susac syndrome. A quantity of about 0.5 to 1 ug RNA underwent reverse transcription using random hexamers. TCRdb re-called the immunoSEQ multiplex PCR reads with MiXCR, one entry per CDR3 protein. The sample contains about 25,000 distinct CDR3 sequences, roughly 94% of which appear only once. In regard to this clonotype: No antigen is known for it.

Germline loops: CDR1 SEHNR, CDR2 FQNEAQ (reference sequence). Trimming pared 5 bases from V and 4 bases from J, leaving 17 bases between. This CDR3 has 15 residues. Whole-study results and caveats: The study conceded that its TCR sequencing and HLA analysis involved relatively few individuals.

This receptor was obtained from a human donor in good health. The sequenced material came from CD8+ T cells from PBMCs. The J gene is TRBJ2-5, the V gene TRBV7-9, with D tentatively TRBD1 (6 bases). DNA of the CDR3: TGTGCCAGCAGCCTTCTTTCACAGGGCTCAGAGACCCAGTACTTC. Translated: CASSLLSQGSETQYF.